This passage covers 16 T cell receptor beta chains from one sample sequenced in a study of T cell responses to AZD1222 COVID-19 vaccine. Data came from immunoSEQ multiplex PCR; TCRdb stores just in-frame clones and leaves some out. This sample has under 150,000 clones, with approximately 78% found just once. Sequencing was performed on peripheral blood, taken on day 0 of MenACWY control vaccination. The receptors here all came from an adult in good health.

The V call is TRBV12-5, the J call TRBJ1-2, with a possible D match to TRBD1 (6 bases). Germline assignment: CDR1 LGHNT and CDR2 FRNRAP. The CDR3 has 18 amino acids. V was pared by 0 bases and J by 6 bases, with 23 bases between. The CDR3 loop is CASGLVLSGTLPHDGYTF. The CDR3 coding sequence is TGTGCTAGTGGTTTGGTACTGTCCGGGACACTGCCCCACGATGGCTACACCTTC.

This clone appeared a single time. This sequence joins TRBV5-4 and TRBJ2-1; D perhaps matches TRBD2 (7 bases). The germline CDR1 and CDR2 sequences are SGHNT and YYREEE (reference sequence). The CDR3 is 15 amino acids. Trimming took off 6 bases at V and 7 bases at J, with 20 bases between the two ends. In DNA form, the CDR3 reads TGTGCCAGCACCCTAGGGGGGGTTACGGGTAATGAGCAGTTCTTC. Its translation is CASTLGGVTGNEQFF.

The V call is TRBV18, the J call TRBJ1-3; D unresolved. The V gene's germline CDR1 is KGHSH and CDR2 LQKENI. Between the trimmed V and J ends, which lost 3 bases and 3 bases, there was a span of 3 bases. This CDR3 is 12 amino acids long. CDR3 coding DNA: TGTGCCAGCTCACCCCGTGGAAACACCATATATTTT. Translated: CASSPRGNTIYF. The full variable domain, with the rest looked up from reference TRBV18 and TRBJ1-3, is NAGVMQNPRHLVRRRGQEARLRCSPMKGHSHVYWYRQLPEEGLKFMVYLQKENIIDESGMPKERFSAEFPKEGPSILRIQQVVRGDSAAYFCASSPRGNTIYFGEGSWLTVV.

This sequence joins TRBV5-1 and TRBJ1-1; D call uncertain. The V end was cut by 0 bases, the J end by 0 bases, with 15 bases between. Looked up from germline, CDR1 is SGHRS and CDR2 is YFSETQ. CDR3 length: 17 amino acids. The DNA of the CDR3 is TGCGCCAGCAGCTTGGCCTCGGACTCGGGCCTGAACACTGAAGCTTTCTTT. The encoded protein is CASSLASDSGLNTEAFF.

This clone was seen only once. The rearrangement uses TRBV6-6 and TRBJ2-2, with a possible D match to TRBD2 (6 bases). The ends were cut back, 2 bases at V and 5 bases at J, with 15 bases in the middle. The length of the CDR3 is 16 residues. CDR1 and CDR2 (germline): MNHNY, SVGAGI (reference sequence). CDR3 nucleotide sequence: TGTGCCAGCAGTTACCTTCGAGGAGGGCGGACCGGGGAGCTGTTTTTT. It specifies CASSYLRGGRTGELFF.

The chain carries TRBV6-6 and TRBJ1-3; no clear D gene. In germline, CDR1 is MNHNY, CDR2 SVGAGI (reference sequence). V lost 8 bases and J 3 bases, leaving 11 bases between the germline ends. The CDR3 totals 13 residues. The CDR3 sequence is CASCPGSGNTIYF. The CDR3 nucleotides are TGTGCCAGCTGCCCCGGTAGTGGAAACACCATATATTTT.

Regarding this clone: The sample contains more than one DNA sequence encoding this CDR3. V usage is TRBV7-2 and J usage is TRBJ1-5, with a weak D call TRBD1 (6 bases). The germline CDR1 and CDR2 sequences are SGHTA and FQGNSA. The CDR3 consists of 14 residues. Deletions cut 2 bases from V and 5 bases from J, with 10 bases between. The CDR3 region is CASSLYRADQPQHF. CDR3 sequence (DNA): TGTGCCAGCAGCTTATACAGGGCAGATCAGCCCCAGCATTTT.

The J gene is TRBJ1-5, the V gene TRBV18, with TRBD1 matching 9 bases. The CDR3 sequence is 16 residues long. V was clipped by 2 bases and J by 7 bases; unmatched bases: 9. Per germline, CDR1 KGHSH and CDR2 LQKENI. This chain's CDR3 is CASSPGLGQGVQPQHF. The CDR3 DNA is TGTGCCAGCTCACCAGGGTTGGGACAGGGAGTCCAGCCCCAGCATTTT.

The genes are TRBV9 and TRBJ2-7; D unresolved. Trimming pared 3 bases from V and 0 bases from J, leaving 4 bases between. From germline, CDR1 is SGDLS and CDR2 YYNGEE. The CDR3 is 12 residues long. Here the CDR3 DNA reads TGTGCCAGCAGCGCAAACTCCTACGAGCAGTACTTC. Translation gives CASSANSYEQYF.

This clone has just a few counts. The sample holds other DNA sequences that translate to the same CDR3. The chain has TRBV27 and TRBJ2-7, with a tentative D call TRBD1 (5 bases). Germline V gives CDR1 MNHEY, CDR2 SMNVEV (reference sequence). V lost 2 bases and J lost 1, with 12 bases in between. This CDR3 is built from 15 residues. CDR3 in amino acids: CASSLRPGRSYEQYV. CDR3 DNA sequence: TGTGCCAGCAGTTTAAGGCCAGGGCGTTCCTACGAGCAGTACGTC.

V usage is TRBV11-2 and J usage is TRBJ1-6; TRBD1 is a possible D gene (6 bases). This CDR3 has 12 amino acids. Germline CDR1 reads SGHAT; CDR2 reads FQNNGV. The ends were cut back, 5 bases at V and 12 bases at J, with 11 bases in the middle. The CDR3 is CASSTGLEPLHF. The DNA for the CDR3 is TGTGCCAGCAGCACAGGGCTTGAACCCCTCCACTTT.

This CDR3 reads CASSWTGVDSPLHF. CDR3 in DNA: TGTGCCAGCAGTTGGACAGGGGTTGATTCACCCCTCCACTTT. This chain links TRBV28 with TRBJ1-6; 9 positions agree with TRBD1. With 4 bases clipped from V and 8 bases from J, the junction kept 3 bases outside the gene matches. The germline V gene has CDR1 MDHEN and CDR2 SYDVKM. This CDR3 has 14 amino acids.

The V call is TRBV30, the J call TRBJ1-5; D call uncertain. V was clipped by 0 bases and J by 5 bases, with 14 bases between them. CDR3 length: 15 residues. Germline V CDR1 and CDR2: GTSNPN, SVGIG (reference sequence). The CDR3 loop reads CAWSVPLQWYQPQHF. The CDR3 nucleotides are TGTGCCTGGAGTGTACCATTACAGTGGTATCAGCCCCAGCATTTT.

The genes are TRBV28 and TRBJ1-1; no definite D call. V was pared by 8 bases and J by 1 base, with 11 bases between. The CDR3 runs 13 residues. Germline CDR1 and CDR2: MDHEN and SYDVKM. This CDR3 reads CASQAGANTEAFF. In DNA, the CDR3 is TGTGCCAGCCAAGCCGGAGCGAACACTGAAGCTTTCTTT.

The genes are TRBV6-4 and TRBJ1-6; a weak D match, TRBD1 (6 bases). V shed 2 bases and J shed 6 bases, with 14 bases lying between them. The CDR3 totals 16 residues. CDR1 MRHNA and CDR2 SNTAGT come from the germline V gene. The DNA for the CDR3 is TGTGCCAGCAGTGACCAGCTGCCAGGGGTTAATTCACCCCTCCACTTT. Protein: CASSDQLPGVNSPLHF.

This rearrangement joins TRBV2 to TRBJ1-6; weak D call: TRBD1 (5 bases). The V end lost 6 bases, the J end lost 4 bases, and 13 bases lay between the germline ends. Germline V gene sequence: CDR1 SNHLY, CDR2 FYNNEI. The CDR3 is 15 residues long. This CDR3 is CASRANRQYNSPLHF. In nucleotides, the CDR3 is TGTGCCAGCAGGGCCAATCGACAGTATAATTCACCCCTCCACTTT.